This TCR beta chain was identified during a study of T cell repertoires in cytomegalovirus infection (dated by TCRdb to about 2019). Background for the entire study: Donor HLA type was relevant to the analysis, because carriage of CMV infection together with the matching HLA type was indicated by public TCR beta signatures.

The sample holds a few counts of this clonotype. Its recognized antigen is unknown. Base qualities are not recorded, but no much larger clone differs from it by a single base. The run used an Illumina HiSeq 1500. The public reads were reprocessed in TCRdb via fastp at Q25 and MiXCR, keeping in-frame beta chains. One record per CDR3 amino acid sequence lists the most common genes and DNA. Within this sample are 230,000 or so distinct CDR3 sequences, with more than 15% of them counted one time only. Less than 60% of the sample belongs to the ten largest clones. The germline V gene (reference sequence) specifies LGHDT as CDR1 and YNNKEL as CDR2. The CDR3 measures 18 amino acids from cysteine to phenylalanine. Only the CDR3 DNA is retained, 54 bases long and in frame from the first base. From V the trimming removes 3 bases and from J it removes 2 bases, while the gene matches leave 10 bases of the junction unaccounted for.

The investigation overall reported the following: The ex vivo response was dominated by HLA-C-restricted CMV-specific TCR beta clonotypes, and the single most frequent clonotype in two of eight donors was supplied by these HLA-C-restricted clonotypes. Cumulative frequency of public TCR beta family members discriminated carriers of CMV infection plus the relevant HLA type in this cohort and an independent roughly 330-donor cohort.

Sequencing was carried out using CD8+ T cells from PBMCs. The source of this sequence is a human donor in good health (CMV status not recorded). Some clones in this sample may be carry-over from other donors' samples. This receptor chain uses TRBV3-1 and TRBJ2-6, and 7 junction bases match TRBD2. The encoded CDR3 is CASSHQEGGWTGANVLTF. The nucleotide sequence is TGTGCCAGCAGCCACCAGGAGGGAGGGTGGACTGGGGCCAACGTCCTGACTTTC.